This is a list of T cell receptor beta chains from one sample in a study of T cells in Graves' hyperthyroidism and ophthalmopathy. Each CDR3 protein is one row after TCRdb ran MiXCR on the multiplex PCR reads. Of about 270,000 distinct CDR3 sequences in the sample, roughly 20% were seen once. The sample taken for sequencing was blood. These receptors all come from a man under 40 with Graves' ophthalmopathy. CDR3s include the opening cysteine and the closing phenylalanine or tryptophan. The D gene is left open where the match is weak. Not every row has a clone size; where given, it reads once, few, many or a size class.

size | J | D | V | CDR3 | DNA
few | TRBJ2-1 | TRBD1 | TRBV6-1 | CASSGGDRDQNEQFF | TGTGCCAGCAGCGGTGGGGACAGGGACCAAAATGAGCAGTTCTTC
. | TRBJ2-5 | . | TRBV30 | CACRLWRLETQYF | TGTGCCTGTAGACTTTGGAGATTAGAGACCCAGTACTTC
many | TRBJ1-5 | . | TRBV3-1 | CASSQGGGWSNQPQHF | TGTGCCAGCAGCCAGGGGGGGGGTTGGAGCAATCAGCCCCAGCATTTT
. | TRBJ2-3 | TRBD1 | TRBV9 | CASSVRDRGRADTQYF | TGTGCCAGCAGCGTCCGGGACAGGGGACGTGCAGATACGCAGTATTTT
few | TRBJ2-5 | . | TRBV7-3 | CASSLWPLDLGGSGPQETQYF | TGTGCCAGCAGCTTATGGCCCTTGGACTTGGGAGGTTCCGGCCCCCAAGAGACCCAGTACTTC
many | TRBJ1-5 | . | TRBV20-1 | CSARDLRDYSNQPQHF | TGCAGTGCTAGAGATTTGAGGGATTATAGCAATCAGCCCCAGCATTTT
few | TRBJ1-1 | . | TRBV10-2 | CASSDRVIGTAEAFF | TGCGCCAGCAGTGATCGGGTAATAGGTACCGCTGAAGCTTTCTTT
. | TRBJ2-1 | TRBD2 | TRBV6-5 | CASSYSSGPNEQFF | TGTGCCAGCAGTTACTCTAGCGGGCCCAATGAGCAGTTCTTC
few | TRBJ2-1 | TRBD2 | TRBV29-1 | CSVDYNRFGLAGVSSYNEQFF | TGCAGCGTTGACTATAACCGTTTCGGACTAGCGGGAGTGAGCTCCTACAATGAGCAGTTCTTC
. | TRBJ1-1 | TRBD1 | TRBV12-3/TRBV12-4 | CASSSYRGHGTEAFF | TGTGCCAGCAGTTCCTACAGGGGGCACGGGACTGAAGCTTTCTTT
few | TRBJ1-6 | . | TRBV7-9 | CASSFWGKSPLHF | TGTGCCAGCAGCTTCTGGGGTAAATCACCCCTCCACTTT
few | TRBJ1-1 | TRBD1 | TRBV24-1 | CATTEGQANTEAFF | TGTGCCACCACCGAGGGACAGGCAAACACTGAAGCTTTCTTT
few | TRBJ2-7 | . | TRBV6-5 | CASSYAQEPIYEQYF | TGTGCCAGCAGTTACGCGCAGGAACCTATCTACGAGCAGTACTTC
. | TRBJ2-2 | TRBD2 | TRBV27 | CASSLARVPGLADAGELFF | TGTGCCAGCAGTTTGGCCCGTGTCCCGGGACTAGCGGACGCCGGGGAGCTGTTTTTT
few | TRBJ1-5 | . | TRBV28 | CASSTDIHSNQPQHF | TGTGCCAGCAGTACGGACATTCATAGCAATCAGCCCCAGCATTTT
. | TRBJ2-7 | . | TRBV15 | CATSRGLYEQYF | TGTGCCACCAGCAGAGGTCTGTACGAGCAGTACTTC
many | TRBJ2-7 | . | TRBV7-9 | CASSFDLSFEQYF | TGTGCCAGCAGCTTCGACTTGTCCTTCGAGCAGTACTTC
. | TRBJ2-1 | TRBD2 | TRBV7-3 | CASSPPGTSGRVEQFF | TGTGCCAGCAGCCCCCCCGGGACTAGCGGGAGGGTTGAGCAGTTCTTC
few | TRBJ2-1 | TRBD2 | TRBV27 | CASSLAGLVNEQFF | TGTGCCAGCAGTTTAGCGGGACTAGTCAATGAGCAGTTCTTC
. | TRBJ1-5 | . | TRBV19 | CASTKTANIYSNQPQHF | TGTGCCAGTACAAAGACAGCAAACATCTATAGCAATCAGCCCCAGCATTTT
many | TRBJ1-2 | . | TRBV2 | CASGTNYGYTF | TGTGCCAGCGGGACAAACTATGGCTACACCTTC
few | TRBJ2-3 | . | TRBV2 | CASLDSPLTDTQYF | TGTGCCAGCCTGGACAGCCCCCTCACAGATACGCAGTATTTT
many | TRBJ2-5 | . | TRBV20-1 | CSAKGRGQETQYF | TGCAGTGCTAAGGGGCGAGGACAAGAGACCCAGTACTTC
. | TRBJ2-1 | . | TRBV10-2 | CASSERGGINNEQFF | TGCGCCAGCAGTGAACGGGGCGGAATCAACAATGAGCAGTTCTTC
. | TRBJ2-7 | TRBD1 | TRBV4-1 | CASSLRTGSGEQYF | TGCGCCAGCAGCCTCCGGACAGGGTCGGGCGAGCAGTACTTC
many | TRBJ2-1 | TRBD2 | TRBV6-1 | CASSDGRGGNEQFF | TGTGCCAGCAGTGACGGACGGGGGGGCAATGAGCAGTTCTTC
. | TRBJ2-3 | . | TRBV7-8 | CASSLRAEGGDTQYF | TGTGCCAGCAGCTTAAGGGCCGAAGGGGGAGATACGCAGTATTTT
many | TRBJ2-7 | . | TRBV5-1 | CASSLAGSAYEQYF | TGCGCCAGCAGCTTGGCCGGCAGTGCCTACGAGCAGTACTTC
. | TRBJ2-2 | TRBD2 | TRBV24-1 | CATSDPGGLNTGELFF | TGTGCCACCAGTGACCCGGGGGGGCTGAACACCGGGGAGCTGTTTTTT
. | TRBJ2-3 | . | TRBV12-3/TRBV12-4 | CASSALASGTQYF | TGTGCCAGCAGCGCTTTAGCGTCGGGTACGCAGTATTTT
. | TRBJ1-4 | . | TRBV20-1 | CSATRTHNEKLFF | TGCAGTGCTACCCGGACCCATAATGAAAAACTGTTTTTT
few | TRBJ1-1 | . | TRBV7-3 | CASSLNAGSAEAFF | TGTGCCAGCAGCTTAAACGCGGGGAGCGCTGAAGCTTTCTTT
few | TRBJ2-7 | TRBD2 | TRBV20-1 | CSAPRASGGLEQYF | TGCAGTGCGCCCCGGGCTAGCGGGGGGTTGGAGCAGTACTTC
. | TRBJ2-5 | TRBD2 | TRBV11-1 | CASRASGIQETQYF | TGTGCCAGCAGGGCTAGCGGCATCCAAGAGACCCAGTACTTC
many | TRBJ2-1 | . | TRBV6-2/TRBV6-3 | CASSYSRDLLYNEQFF | TGTGCCAGCAGTTACTCGAGGGACCTTCTCTACAATGAGCAGTTCTTC
few | TRBJ2-1 | TRBD2 | TRBV6-1 | CASSRRASGRSDEQFF | TGTGCCAGCAGTCGGAGGGCTAGCGGGAGGAGCGATGAGCAGTTCTTC
few | TRBJ2-7 | TRBD1 | TRBV10-1 | CASKTGTGSFYEQYF | TGCGCCAGCAAGACCGGGACAGGGTCATTCTACGAGCAGTACTTC
. | TRBJ1-4 | . | TRBV28 | CASSFGGSNEKLFF | TGTGCCAGCAGTTTCGGGGGATCTAATGAAAAACTGTTTTTT
. | TRBJ1-1 | . | TRBV10-3 | CAISETDLNTEAFF | TGTGCCATCAGTGAGACCGACTTGAACACTGAAGCTTTCTTT
many | TRBJ2-5 | TRBD2 | TRBV20-1 | CSASRELAGWGVTQYF | TGCAGTGCTAGTCGTGAGCTAGCGGGATGGGGGGTGACCCAGTACTTC
. | TRBJ1-3 | TRBD1 | TRBV29-1 | CSVDWIRDRGFGNTIYF | TGCAGCGTGGACTGGATCCGGGACAGGGGGTTTGGAAACACCATATATTTT
. | TRBJ2-5 | . | TRBV28 | CASSDGFQETQYF | TGTGCCAGCAGCGATGGCTTCCAAGAGACCCAGTACTTC
. | TRBJ2-3 | . | TRBV5-1 | CASSLGAASTDTQYF | TGCGCCAGCAGCTTGGGCGCAGCTAGCACAGATACGCAGTATTTT
. | TRBJ2-2 | . | TRBV5-1 | CASSFGGGLTTGELFF | TGCGCCAGCAGCTTTGGAGGGGGCCTGACTACCGGGGAGCTGTTTTTT
. | TRBJ2-7 | . | TRBV30 | CAWGFSNEQYF | TGTGCCTGGGGGTTTTCGAACGAGCAGTACTTC
few | TRBJ2-2 | . | TRBV5-1 | CASSLREWTGELFF | TGCGCCAGCAGCTTGAGAGAGTGGACCGGGGAGCTGTTTTTT